Presented here are 17 T cell receptor beta chains from one specimen sequenced in a study of beta chain features in type 1 diabetes. cDNA synthesis used the whole RNA isolate, giving expressed TCRB sequences. Using immunoSEQ multiplex PCR, the repertoire was profiled, and TCRdb retains in-frame clones only, with some absent. The data contain under 950,000 clones, around a sixth of them seen just once; the ten biggest clones take up 0.023%. The sample consisted of naive CD4+ T cells from blood. The origin of the receptors is a young woman in good health.

The J gene is TRBJ2-7, the V gene TRBV29-1; TRBD2 aligns across 13 bases. V dropped 8 bases and J dropped 2; count of bases not matched to a gene: 6. Germline CDR1 reads SQVTM; CDR2 reads ANQGSEA. The CDR3 is 14 amino acids. CDR3 loop: CSTRTSGSPYEQYF. The CDR3 DNA reads as TGCAGCACAAGGACTAGCGGGAGTCCCTACGAGCAGTACTTC.

This clone was recorded a few times. This sequence joins TRBV27 and TRBJ2-1, with 7 nucleotides matching TRBD2. The CDR3 covers 14 residues. V gave up 7 bases and J gave up 3 bases; unmatched junction bases: 6. The germline V gene has CDR1 MNHEY and CDR2 SMNVEV (reference sequence). The CDR3 sequence: CASKSSGNYNEQFF. The DNA for the CDR3 is TGTGCCAGCAAGTCCAGCGGGAACTACAATGAGCAGTTCTTC.

The genes are TRBV7-9 and TRBJ1-1; tentative D call: TRBD1 (5 bases). Germline V gene lookup returns CDR1 SEHNR and CDR2 FQNEAQ (reference sequence). The CDR3 sequence is 14 residues long. Trimming removed 3 bases at V and 4 bases at J, with 12 bases between. This chain's CDR3 is CASSLEPGGTEAFF. As DNA, the CDR3 is TGTGCCAGCAGCTTGGAGCCCGGGGGCACTGAAGCTTTCTTT.

The chain recombines TRBV5-6 with TRBJ2-5, with 10 bases that match TRBD2. J was trimmed by 0 bases and V by 1 base; bases with no gene match: 9. This CDR3 has 18 residues. CDR1 and CDR2 from the germline V gene are SGHDT and YYEEEE. In DNA, the CDR3 is TGTGCCAGCAGCTTGTCTAGCGGGAGATCCTCGTACCAAGAGACCCAGTACTTC. It specifies CASSLSSGRSSYQETQYF.

This clone was counted between two and nine times. V gene TRBV5-8 combines with J gene TRBJ1-1; D is possibly TRBD1 (6 bases). Trimming shortened V by 4 bases and J by 1 base, and 14 bases separated the two germline ends. Germline CDR1 and CDR2: SGHTS and YDEGEE. This CDR3 region has 15 residues. The CDR3 is CASSATGSGNTEAFF. CDR3 bases: TGTGCCAGCAGCGCGACAGGTTCGGGGAACACTGAAGCTTTCTTT.

The J gene is TRBJ1-5, the V gene TRBV4-1; D gene uncertain. The V gene lost 1 base and the J gene lost 2 bases, with 6 bases spanning the gap. Germline V gene lookup returns CDR1 MGHRA and CDR2 YSYEKL. CDR3 length: 14 residues. The CDR3: CASSQGSGNQPQHF. CDR3 bases: TGCGCCAGCAGCCAAGGCTCAGGCAATCAGCCCCAGCATTTT.

The genes are TRBV6-1 and TRBJ1-2; D ambiguous. Germline CDR1 reads MNHNS; CDR2 reads SASEGT. With 5 bases removed from V and 7 bases from J, the gap between germline ends came to 8 bases. CDR3 length: 11 amino acids. In DNA, the CDR3 is TGTGCCAGCAGTCGTCGGAGTGGCTACACCTTC. This codes for CASSRRSGYTF.

This chain links TRBV18 with TRBJ2-3; D uncertain. Trimming removed 0 bases at V and 4 bases at J, with 8 bases between. The CDR3 extends over 14 amino acids. CDR1 KGHSH and CDR2 LQKENI come from the germline V gene. CDR3 protein: CASSPPGGADTQYF. CDR3 coding DNA: TGTGCCAGCTCACCACCGGGTGGTGCAGATACGCAGTATTTT.

This chain uses TRBV2 with TRBJ1-2, with D maybe TRBD1 (6 bases). Germline V gives CDR1 SNHLY, CDR2 FYNNEI. The ends were cut back, 11 bases at V and 2 bases at J, with 18 bases in the middle. CDR3 length: 14 amino acids. The CDR3 sequence is CAEEGRDNNYGYTF. DNA of the CDR3: TGTGCCGAGGAGGGGAGGGACAACAACTATGGCTACACCTTC.

This clone was found a few times. The gene calls are TRBV9 and TRBJ2-5, with D possibly TRBD1 on 5 matching bases. This CDR3 region has 14 residues. Germline V gene sequence: CDR1 SGDLS, CDR2 YYNGEE. Trimming cost V 4 bases and J 5 bases, with 15 bases left between them. CDR3 nucleotide sequence: TGTGCCAGCAGCATAGGTCAGGGATTGGAGACCCAGTACTTC. Translating it yields CASSIGQGLETQYF.

In its sample, this clone was seen a few times. The chain joins TRBV28 to TRBJ2-7; D might be TRBD1 or TRBD2, each matching 6 bases. Trimming took off 7 bases at V and 5 bases at J, with 12 bases between the two ends. Germline V gives CDR1 MDHEN, CDR2 SYDVKM. CDR3 size: 12 residues. The CDR3 here is CASTGARDEQYF. The CDR3 nucleotides are TGTGCCAGCACGGGGGCGAGAGACGAGCAGTACTTC.

This rearrangement joins TRBV9 to TRBJ2-7; a weak D match, TRBD1 (6 bases). The CDR3 contains 14 residues. Germline values: CDR1 SGDLS, CDR2 YYNGEE. V lost 4 bases and J lost 1, with 12 bases in between. CDR3 sequence: CASSPTDRSYEQYF. CDR3 DNA sequence: TGTGCCAGCAGCCCCACGGACAGATCCTACGAGCAGTACTTC. The complete variable domain, with remaining parts taken from reference TRBV9 and TRBJ2-7, reads DSGVTQTPKHLITATGQRVTLRCSPRSGDLSVYWYQQSLDQGLQFLIQYYNGEERAKGNILERFSAQQFPDLHSELNLSSLELGDSALYFCASSPTDRSYEQYFGPGTRLTVT.

Worth noting for this clone: In this CDR3 the conserved last residue, phenylalanine or tryptophan, is missing, so a read error is likely. The chain links TRBV10-3 to TRBJ1-3; D may be TRBD1 (6 bases). Germline CDR1 ENHRY, CDR2 SYGVKD. CDR3 size: 13 residues. With 6 bases removed from V and 2 bases from J, the gap between germline ends came to 8 bases. The CDR3 sequence: CAIRDSPGNTIYV. The CDR3 DNA follows: TGTGCCATCAGGGACAGCCCTGGAAACACCATATATGTT.

The chain has TRBV6-6 and TRBJ2-3; TRBD2 is a possible D gene (6 bases). The CDR3 totals 16 residues. V gave up 7 bases and J gave up 0 bases, with 17 bases separating them. In germline, CDR1 is MNHNY, CDR2 SVGAGI (reference sequence). CDR3 nucleotides: TGTGCCAGCACCCCTCCGGAGGGGACTAGCACAGATACGCAGTATTTT. Translation gives CASTPPEGTSTDTQYF.

This chain connects TRBV2 to TRBJ1-1; D is unclear. The CDR3 loop spans 15 amino acids. V lost 0 bases to trimming and J lost 1 base, with 9 bases between them. Looked up from germline, CDR1 is SNHLY and CDR2 is FYNNEI. The CDR3 sequence is CASSEAGYGNTEAFF. The DNA of the CDR3 is TGTGCCAGCAGTGAAGCGGGCTATGGGAACACTGAAGCTTTCTTT.

The chain recombines TRBV9 with TRBJ1-2, with a weak D call TRBD1 (6 bases). V shed 4 bases and J shed 5 bases, with 18 bases lying between them. Germline V gives CDR1 SGDLS, CDR2 YYNGEE. The CDR3 runs 15 residues. The chain's CDR3 is CASSFIPGAHYGYTF. CDR3 bases: TGTGCCAGCAGCTTCATCCCAGGGGCACATTATGGCTACACCTTC.

A few counts support this clone. The V and J genes are TRBV28 and TRBJ2-7; D is ambiguous. The length of the CDR3 is 13 residues. Trimming removed 2 bases from V and 3 bases from J, with 8 bases in between. The germline V gene encodes CDR1 MDHEN and CDR2 SYDVKM. The CDR3 here is CASSLSWVYEQYF. The CDR3 DNA sequence: TGTGCCAGCAGTTTAAGCTGGGTCTACGAGCAGTACTTC.